A single sample is the source of the 8 T cell receptor beta chains below, sequenced in a study of blood T cell repertoires in COVID-19. Sequenced by immunoSEQ multiplex PCR; TCRdb stores in-frame clones only, minus some. The sample lists some 200,000 clones, 80% occurring once. What was sequenced was peripheral blood. All receptors derive from a woman aged 65 to 85 with acute or convalescent COVID-19.

The V and J genes are TRBV28 and TRBJ2-1; 13 bases align to TRBD2. Trimming took 6 bases from V and 4 from J; bases not matched to a gene: 6. The CDR3 is made up of 16 amino acids. The germline V gene has CDR1 MDHEN and CDR2 SYDVKM. CDR3 DNA sequence: TGTGCCAGCAGCCCCAGACTAGCGGGGGGATACAATGAGCAGTTCTTC. Amino acids: CASSPRLAGGYNEQFF.

The chain recombines TRBV5-4 with TRBJ2-1; a possible D gene is TRBD2 (6 bases). V lost 3 bases and J 9 bases, leaving 19 bases between the germline ends. The CDR3 is 15 amino acids. Germline V gives CDR1 SGHNT, CDR2 YYREEE (reference sequence). CDR3 sequence reads: CASSSQISGDGEQFF. CDR3 DNA: TGTGCCAGCAGCTCCCAGATTAGCGGAGACGGTGAGCAGTTCTTC.

V gene TRBV27 combines with J gene TRBJ2-2; 16 nucleotides agree with TRBD2. The junction had 6 bases not matched to a gene; V was cut back by 4 bases and J by 7 bases. The CDR3 is 17 amino acids. Germline assignment: CDR1 MNHEY and CDR2 SMNVEV (reference sequence). For the CDR3, the DNA is TGTGCCAGCAGTTCTCTGGGACTAGCGGGAGGGCACGGGGAGCTGTTTTTT. Its translation is CASSSLGLAGGHGELFF.

The chain uses TRBV5-5 and TRBJ2-7; TRBD2 might be the D (5 bases). CDR1 is SGHKS and CDR2 is YYEKEE in the germline V gene (reference sequence). The germline V and J ends were trimmed by 1 base and 0 bases, with 11 bases remaining between them. The CDR3 loop spans 15 amino acids. This CDR3 is CASSLYGVSSYEQYF. The CDR3 region has the DNA TGTGCCAGCAGCTTGTACGGGGTCAGCTCCTACGAGCAGTACTTC.

The V and J genes are TRBV27 and TRBJ1-5; 7 nucleotides agree with TRBD1. CDR1 MNHEY and CDR2 SMNVEV come from the germline V gene (reference sequence). V dropped 5 bases and J dropped 7; count of bases not matched to a gene: 2. CDR3 size: 12 residues. In nucleotides, the CDR3 is TGTGCCAGCAGTACAGGGGAGCAGCCCCAGCATTTT. Residues: CASSTGEQPQHF.

The genes are TRBV5-5 and TRBJ1-1; TRBD1 aligns across 9 bases. Germline CDR1 SGHKS, CDR2 YYEKEE (reference sequence). The CDR3 covers 15 residues. With 2 bases clipped from V and 1 base from J, the junction kept 3 bases outside the gene matches. The CDR3 here is CASSFGTGSNTEAFF. For the CDR3, the DNA is TGTGCCAGCAGCTTCGGGACAGGGTCGAACACTGAAGCTTTCTTT.

This chain joins TRBV12-3 or TRBV12-4 and TRBJ1-6, with a possible D match to TRBD1 (6 bases). With 4 bases removed from V and 8 bases from J, the gap between germline ends came to 9 bases. CDR3 length: 13 residues. CDR3 amino acids: CASSWTADSPLHF. CDR3 bases: TGTGCCAGCAGTTGGACAGCTGATTCACCCCTCCACTTT.

V usage is TRBV5-4 and J usage is TRBJ2-7, with TRBD2 as a possible D gene (6 bases). CDR1 and CDR2 (germline): SGHNT, YYREEE (reference sequence). Trimming shortened V by 2 bases and J by 0 bases, and 9 bases separated the two germline ends. CDR3 length: 14 residues. In DNA, the CDR3 is TGTGCCAGCAGCTTTGGGAGGAGCTCCTACGAGCAGTACTTC. Its translation is CASSFGRSSYEQYF.